The 32 T cell receptor beta chains below all came from one sample that was sequenced in a study of shared T cell receptors in the human thymus. TCRdb's table, derived via immunoSEQ multiplex PCR, lists solely in-frame clones and lacks some. The sample yields about 730,000 clones, 75% to 90% seen once. The data also belong to a second study, concerning human thymus T cells.

The sample comprised thymocytes. The receptors were sampled from a girl less than two years old with a congenital heart defect.

This clone was detected once. The chain recombines TRBV2 with TRBJ1-1, with unresolved D. The V end lost 4 bases, the J end lost 5 bases, and 17 bases lay between the germline ends. Per germline, CDR1 SNHLY and CDR2 FYNNEI. The length of the CDR3 is 15 residues. The CDR3 region has the DNA TGTGCCAGCAGTGGGGTGCAGACTCCTGGGACTGAAGCTTTCTTT. Translation gives CASSGVQTPGTEAFF.

The V gene is TRBV21-1, the J gene TRBJ2-7; no DNA check was done on the table's D call, TRBD2. TRBV21-1 is tagged as a pseudogene. The CDR3 extends over 15 amino acids. This CDR3 reads CASSRSRVRSYEQYF. Written as DNA, the CDR3 is TGTGCCAGCAGCAGATCTCGGGTAAGGTCCTACGAGCAGTACTTC.

The rearrangement joins TRBV7-8 to TRBJ2-2; 9 bases are shared with TRBD2. The CDR3 is 18 residues long. J was trimmed by 0 bases and V by 6 bases; bases with no gene match: 11. Germline CDR1 is SGHVS and CDR2 is FQNEAQ. CDR3 residues: CASRDPESGGSNTGELFF. The CDR3 DNA is TGTGCCAGCAGGGACCCGGAAAGCGGGGGGTCGAACACCGGGGAGCTGTTTTTT.

CDR3 in DNA: TGTGCCAGCAGCTCCCACCCGGGACAGGGCGGTCAGCCCCAGCATTTT. This sequence encodes CASSSHPGQGGQPQHF. The V gene is TRBV5-4, the J gene TRBJ1-5, with 9 bases lining up with TRBD1. The CDR3 is made up of 16 amino acids. V shed 3 bases and J 6 bases; nucleotides not matched to a gene: 10. Looked up from germline, CDR1 is SGHNT and CDR2 is YYREEE (reference sequence).

The chain couples TRBV6-5 to TRBJ2-1; possible D gene TRBD2, 7 bases. The CDR3 spans 15 residues. Trimming pared 5 bases from V and 5 bases from J, leaving 16 bases between. The germline gives CDR1 MNHEY, CDR2 SVGAGI. DNA of the CDR3: TGTGCCAGCAGTCTTACAGGGAGGGTTCACAATGAGCAGTTCTTC. Residues: CASSLTGRVHNEQFF.

The gene calls are TRBV27 and TRBJ1-5, with D maybe TRBD1 (5 bases). Trimming cost V 4 bases and J 7 bases, with 11 bases left between them. The CDR3 covers 13 residues. Germline assignment: CDR1 MNHEY and CDR2 SMNVEV (reference sequence). The CDR3 here is CASSSLRGQPQHF. The CDR3 DNA sequence: TGTGCCAGCAGTTCCCTTCGGGGGCAGCCCCAGCATTTT.

The chain combines TRBV10-1 with TRBJ2-5, with 8 nucleotides matching TRBD1. The CDR3 loop spans 15 amino acids. Germline V CDR1 and CDR2: WNHNN, SYGVQD (reference sequence). The V and J ends lost 5 bases and 3 bases, in that order; junction bases with no gene match: 8. CDR3 region: CASSPDRALKETQYF. In nucleotides, the CDR3 is TGCGCCAGCAGTCCGGACAGGGCGTTGAAAGAGACCCAGTACTTC.

The rearrangement uses TRBV7-2 and TRBJ2-7; D may be TRBD1 (8 bases). The V and J ends lost 0 bases and 7 bases respectively, with 19 bases between them. This CDR3 spans 16 amino acids. Per germline, CDR1 SGHTA and CDR2 FQGNSA. The CDR3 here is CASSLALTGGEGEQYF. The CDR3 coding sequence is TGTGCCAGCAGCTTAGCGCTAACAGGGGGGGAGGGGGAGCAGTACTTC. Complete variable domain (other parts from reference TRBV7-2 and TRBJ2-7): GAGVSQSPSNKVTEKGKDVELRCDPISGHTALYWYRQSLGQGLEFLIYFQGNSAPDKSGLPSDRFSAERTGGSVSTLTIQRTQQEDSAVYLCASSLALTGGEGEQYFGPGTRLTVT.

This chain links TRBV4-3 with TRBJ1-1; the match to TRBD1 covers 7 bases. Germline V gene data show CDR1 as LGHNA and CDR2 as YSLEER. V lost 1 base and J lost 3; bases outside the gene matches: 17. This CDR3 spans 19 amino acids. The CDR3 protein is CASSQGRGTASPFYTEAFF. The CDR3 region has the DNA TGCGCCAGCAGCCAAGGTCGAGGGACAGCTAGCCCTTTTTACACTGAAGCTTTCTTT.

This sequence joins TRBV29-1 and TRBJ1-2, with D perhaps TRBD1 (6 bases). With 1 base removed from V and 5 bases from J, the gap between germline ends came to 20 bases. Germline loops: CDR1 SQVTM, CDR2 ANQGSEA. The CDR3 extends over 16 amino acids. CDR3 protein: CSVEVGGGAGPYGYTF. In DNA, the CDR3 is TGCAGCGTTGAAGTCGGCGGGGGGGCCGGCCCATATGGCTACACCTTC.

The chain employs TRBV4-1 and TRBJ2-7; 7 bases are a match to TRBD2. The CDR3 has 16 residues. The J segment lost 1 base and the V segment lost 0 bases, leaving 6 bases of the junction unmatched. The germline gives CDR1 MGHRA, CDR2 YSYEKL. This chain's CDR3 is CASSQDGRGGSYEQYF. In DNA, the CDR3 is TGCGCCAGCAGCCAAGACGGACGGGGAGGGTCCTACGAGCAGTACTTC.

This clone has a single count. The rearrangement links TRBV4-3 to TRBJ2-7, with D possibly being TRBD2 (6 bases). CDR1 is LGHNA, CDR2 YSLEER, per germline. The CDR3 has 18 residues. V was clipped by 0 bases and J by 6 bases, with 24 bases between them. CDR3 protein: CASSQDKRPGLNLSEQYF. The CDR3 DNA reads TGCGCCAGCAGCCAAGATAAGCGCCCGGGACTGAACCTCTCCGAGCAGTACTTC.

This clone came up once. The chain combines TRBV7-2 with TRBJ2-1, with 7 nucleotides matching TRBD1. The CDR3 is made up of 17 amino acids. Trimming removed 2 bases from V and 3 bases from J; junction bases left unmatched: 10. Germline-derived CDR1 and CDR2 are SGHTA and FQGNSA. CDR3 region: CASSLLGRRQGYNEQFF. The CDR3 DNA follows: TGTGCCAGCAGCTTACTCGGAAGGAGACAGGGCTACAATGAGCAGTTCTTC.

The chain carries TRBV5-4 and TRBJ1-2; a possible D gene is TRBD1 (6 bases). CDR1 and CDR2 from the germline V gene are SGHNT and YYREEE (reference sequence). V dropped 3 bases and J dropped 8 bases, with 26 bases sitting between them. CDR3 size: 17 residues. The CDR3, as DNA: TGTGCCAGCAGCTGGGGGGGGGCCCTCACACCCTCTCGGGGCTACACCTTC. It is translated as CASSWGGALTPSRGYTF.

As for this clone: Other DNA sequences within the sample encode an identical CDR3. The J gene is TRBJ1-2, the V gene TRBV4-2; D may be TRBD1 (5 bases). The length of the CDR3 is 13 residues. Trimming removed 4 bases at V and 8 bases at J, with 14 bases between. Germline V gene data show CDR1 as LGHNA and CDR2 as YNFKEQ. CDR3 sequence (DNA): TGTGCCAGCAGCCCTTTCGATGGGGGGGGCTACACCTTC. Translating gives CASSPFDGGGYTF.

The J gene is TRBJ1-2, the V gene TRBV10-1, with D perhaps TRBD1 (5 bases). The V gene's germline CDR1 is WNHNN and CDR2 SYGVQD (reference sequence). The ends were cut back, 5 bases at V and 6 bases at J, with 22 bases in the middle. There are 16 residues in the CDR3. The CDR3 coding sequence is TGCGCCAGCAGTCAAGACCGGGACTTCCCAAGAGATGGCTACACCTTC. This codes for CASSQDRDFPRDGYTF.

The chain has TRBV5-6 and TRBJ1-6; possibly TRBD1 for D (5 bases). V shed 1 base and J shed 0 bases, with 11 bases lying between them. The V gene's germline CDR1 is SGHDT and CDR2 YYEEEE. CDR3 size: 17 residues. The CDR3 protein is CASSLRTPSSYNSPLHF. CDR3 bases: TGTGCCAGCAGCTTGAGGACACCGAGCTCCTATAATTCACCCCTCCACTTT.

This clone was seen only once. This chain uses TRBV25-1 with TRBJ1-2, with 8 bases fitting TRBD1. The CDR3 extends over 12 amino acids. V trimming: 8 bases; J trimming: 2 bases; junction bases outside the gene matches: 1. The germline CDR1 and CDR2 sequences are MGHDK and SYGVNS. In DNA, the CDR3 is TGTGCCAGCCGACAGGGGAACTATGGCTACACCTTC. This codes for CASRQGNYGYTF.

This clone was found once. This chain connects TRBV7-8 to TRBJ1-1; D is unclear. Trimming removed 0 bases at V and 4 bases at J, with 12 bases between. CDR3 length equals 15 residues. From germline, CDR1 is SGHVS and CDR2 FQNEAQ. The CDR3 protein is CASSLAEGRVTEAFF. The CDR3 region has the DNA TGTGCCAGCAGCTTAGCGGAGGGTCGGGTCACTGAAGCTTTCTTT.

The table lists this clone with a count of one. The chain is built from TRBV27 and TRBJ1-6; D may be TRBD1 (5 bases). The V end was cut by 4 bases, the J end by 8 bases, with 27 bases between. The CDR3 has 19 residues. Germline CDR1 MNHEY, CDR2 SMNVEV (reference sequence). CDR3 DNA: TGTGCCAGCAGTTCGAAACCGGCAGGGCTTCCTCTGACTCATTCACCCCTCCACTTT. Translated, it gives CASSSKPAGLPLTHSPLHF.

The rearrangement uses TRBV27 and TRBJ2-7; 7 positions match TRBD1. The CDR3 contains 14 residues. V gave up 5 bases and J gave up 4 bases; unmatched junction bases: 8. Germline CDR1 reads MNHEY; CDR2 reads SMNVEV (reference sequence). CDR3 residues: CASSPRPRGYEQYF. The CDR3 nucleotides read TGTGCCAGCAGTCCTCGGCCCAGGGGGTACGAGCAGTACTTC.

This chain uses TRBV4-1 with TRBJ2-1; 16 bases fit TRBD2. V was pared by 3 bases and J by 6 bases, with 17 bases of the junction left unmatched. Germline CDR1 reads MGHRA; CDR2 reads YSYEKL. The CDR3 has 21 amino acids. This CDR3 is CASSQAQYPGLAGGPANEQFF. CDR3 nucleotides: TGCGCCAGCAGCCAGGCCCAGTATCCGGGACTAGCGGGGGGGCCTGCCAATGAGCAGTTCTTC.

The V gene is TRBV2, the J gene TRBJ1-1; D unclear. Germline loops: CDR1 SNHLY, CDR2 FYNNEI. This CDR3 comprises 13 residues. V dropped 5 bases and J dropped 5 bases, with 12 bases sitting between them. The CDR3 coding sequence is TGTGCCAGCAGTCCACGGACGGGGACTGAAGCTTTCTTT. Encoded protein: CASSPRTGTEAFF.

The rearrangement uses TRBV5-1 and TRBJ2-2; D is possibly TRBD2 (5 bases). This CDR3 has 13 residues. Looked up from germline, CDR1 is SGHRS and CDR2 is YFSETQ. Trimming stripped 4 bases from V and 7 bases from J, with 11 bases between. This chain's CDR3 is CASSRAAVGELFF. The CDR3 nucleotides are TGCGCCAGCAGCCGGGCAGCGGTCGGGGAGCTGTTTTTT.

The gene calls are TRBV5-1 and TRBJ2-7; 9 bases map to TRBD1. Germline CDR1 is SGHRS and CDR2 is YFSETQ. The CDR3 contains 14 residues. The junction had 7 bases not matched to a gene; V was cut back by 4 bases and J by 5 bases. The DNA for the CDR3 is TGCGCCAGCAGCCCCGGGACAGGGAGGGACGAGCAGTACTTC. Residues: CASSPGTGRDEQYF.

This chain uses TRBV19 with TRBJ1-2; D may be TRBD1 (6 bases). The V gene lost 4 bases and the J gene lost 4 bases, with 25 bases spanning the gap. Germline-derived CDR1 and CDR2 are LNHDA and SQIVND (reference sequence). The CDR3 loop spans 18 amino acids. The CDR3 here is CASSTSSMNRARTYGYTF. CDR3 coding DNA: TGTGCCAGTAGTACCTCATCCATGAACAGGGCACGAACCTATGGCTACACCTTC.

V gene TRBV18 combines with J gene TRBJ1-3; TRBD1 might be the D (5 bases). The CDR3 consists of 17 residues. Between the trimmed V and J ends, which lost 0 bases and 2 bases, there was a span of 14 bases. Per germline, CDR1 KGHSH and CDR2 LQKENI. CDR3 sequence (DNA): TGTGCCAGCTCACCACCCAGGGTGTGTAACGCTGGAAACACCATATATTTT. Amino acid sequence: CASSPPRVCNAGNTIYF.

CDR3 in amino acids: CASSTSHVQGNYGYTF. As DNA, the CDR3 is TGTGCCAGTAGCACCTCCCACGTACAGGGGAACTATGGCTACACCTTC. J is TRBJ1-2 and V is TRBV19; 7 positions agree with TRBD1. V shed 6 bases and J 2 bases; nucleotides not matched to a gene: 12. Germline V lookup: CDR1 LNHDA, CDR2 SQIVND (reference sequence). This CDR3 is built from 16 residues.

This chain joins TRBV6-1 and TRBJ1-1; TRBD1 is a possible D gene (5 bases). Trimming shortened V by 6 bases and J by 3 bases, and 11 bases separated the two germline ends. The length of the CDR3 is 13 residues. Germline-derived CDR1 and CDR2 are MNHNS and SASEGT. CDR3 region: CASREGMDTEAFF. Here the CDR3 DNA reads TGTGCCAGCAGGGAGGGGATGGACACTGAAGCTTTCTTT.

This sequence joins TRBV11-2 and TRBJ2-2; 8 bases map to TRBD1. The germline V gene encodes CDR1 SGHAT and CDR2 FQNNGV. CDR3 length equals 16 residues. J was trimmed by 6 bases and V by 2 bases; bases with no gene match: 8. The CDR3, as DNA: TGTGCCAGCAGCTTAAACCAAACAGGGGGAGCCGGGGAGCTGTTTTTT. This sequence encodes CASSLNQTGGAGELFF.

The chain recombines TRBV4-3 with TRBJ1-5; 8 nucleotides match TRBD1. This CDR3 region has 16 residues. Germline assignment: CDR1 LGHNA and CDR2 YSLEER. The V segment lost 1 base and the J segment 4 bases; nucleotides outside the gene matches: 6. The CDR3 DNA reads TGCGCCAGCAGCCAAGGAACACAGGGGGGGAATCAGCCCCAGCATTTT. This codes for CASSQGTQGGNQPQHF.

This rearrangement joins TRBV5-1 to TRBJ2-1; 11 bases agree with TRBD2. The J segment lost 4 bases and the V segment lost 4 bases, leaving 13 bases of the junction unmatched. CDR3 size: 18 residues. Per the germline V gene, CDR1 is SGHRS and CDR2 is YFSETQ. The CDR3 sequence is CASSPIIAGGSPYNEQFF. Written as DNA, the CDR3 is TGCGCCAGCAGCCCGATCATAGCGGGGGGGAGTCCGTACAATGAGCAGTTCTTC.